Each of the 24 T cell receptor beta chains below was sequenced from the same sample in a study of blood T cell repertoires in COVID-19. Repertoires were generated with immunoSEQ multiplex PCR, while TCRdb's copy carries only in-frame clones and drops some. The sample yields about 280,000 clones, around 86% seen once. The sample taken for sequencing was peripheral blood. These TCRs come from a woman between 35 and 50 years old who had recovered from COVID-19.

The chain uses TRBV7-8 and TRBJ1-2, with TRBD1 matching 8 bases. Germline CDR1 SGHVS, CDR2 FQNEAQ. This CDR3 has 14 amino acids. The V gene end was trimmed by 2 bases and the J gene end by 6 bases; junction bases not matched to a gene: 5. CDR3 nucleotide sequence: TGTGCCAGCAGCTTAACCGGACAGGGAGATGGCTACACCTTC. Its protein is CASSLTGQGDGYTF.

This chain joins TRBV28 and TRBJ2-7; D gene uncertain. CDR3 length: 14 residues. CDR1 is MDHEN and CDR2 is SYDVKM in the germline V gene. V was shortened by 1 base and J by 2 bases, with 9 bases between the two germline ends. The CDR3 here is CASSLFSRTYEQYF. DNA of the CDR3: TGTGCCAGCAGTTTATTTTCGAGAACCTACGAGCAGTACTTC.

This clone was seen more than once but under ten times. The CDR3 region has the DNA TGTGCCAGCAGCTTAAAGCCGACAGGGTCACCCCTCCACTTT. This sequence encodes CASSLKPTGSPLHF. The rearrangement joins TRBV7-3 to TRBJ1-6, with 7 positions matching TRBD1. The CDR3 is made up of 14 amino acids. The J segment lost 10 bases and the V segment lost 1 base, leaving 4 bases of the junction unmatched. Germline CDR1 is SGHTA and CDR2 is FQGTGA. Complete variable domain (other parts from reference TRBV7-3 and TRBJ1-6): GAGVSQTPSNKVTEKGKYVELRCDPISGHTALYWYRQSLGQGPEFLIYFQGTGAADDSGLPNDRFFAVRPEGSVSTLKIQRTERGDSAVYLCASSLKPTGSPLHFGNGTRLTVT.

This clone was detected only once. The chain is built from TRBV5-4 and TRBJ2-5, with 8 bases that match TRBD1. Germline values: CDR1 SGHNT, CDR2 YYREEE (reference sequence). V shed 4 bases, J shed 5 bases, and the junction held 7 bases outside the gene matches. CDR3 length: 14 residues. CDR3 loop: CASSPPGGRETQYF. CDR3 coding DNA: TGTGCCAGCAGCCCTCCAGGGGGCCGGGAGACCCAGTACTTC.

The rearrangement uses TRBV12-3 or TRBV12-4 and TRBJ2-7; the D gene is possibly TRBD2 (5 bases). This CDR3 is 13 amino acids long. Trimming took 1 base from V and 12 from J, leaving 16 bases between them. CDR3: CASSLDEGARRYF. CDR3 in DNA: TGTGCCAGCAGTTTAGATGAGGGCGCACGCAGGTACTTC.

V usage is TRBV9 and J usage is TRBJ2-1, with TRBD2 as a possible D gene (5 bases). Trimming stripped 0 bases from V and 9 bases from J, with 7 bases between. The germline CDR1 and CDR2 sequences are SGDLS and YYNGEE. The CDR3 is 12 residues long. The chain's CDR3 is CASSVGTGEQFF. CDR3 coding DNA: TGTGCCAGCAGCGTAGGGACTGGTGAGCAGTTCTTC.

V is TRBV11-2 and J is TRBJ2-7; 16 nucleotides agree with TRBD2. The CDR3 loop spans 17 amino acids. The germline CDR1 and CDR2 sequences are SGHAT and FQNNGV. J gave up 5 bases and V 5 bases, and 9 bases lay outside the gene matches. Here the CDR3 DNA reads TGTGCCAGCAGCCGATCCGGGACTAGCGGGAGGGTCCACGAGCAGTACTTC. Amino acids: CASSRSGTSGRVHEQYF.

The genes are TRBV11-2 and TRBJ1-2, with D possibly TRBD1 on 5 matching bases. The CDR3 sequence is 17 residues long. CDR1 and CDR2 (germline): SGHAT, FQNNGV. Trimming shortened V by 5 bases and J by 1 base, and 20 bases separated the two germline ends. The chain's CDR3 is CASSLKGLQEDNYGYTF. The CDR3 region has the DNA TGTGCCAGCAGCCTCAAGGGGCTACAGGAAGATAACTATGGCTACACCTTC.

The chain carries TRBV11-3 and TRBJ2-1, with 8 bases that match TRBD2. Per germline, CDR1 SGHNT and CDR2 YENEEA. V trimming: 5 bases; J trimming: 9 bases; junction bases outside the gene matches: 12. The CDR3 is 15 residues long. The CDR3 region is CASSPPAGGPIEQFF. DNA of the CDR3: TGTGCCAGCAGCCCCCCGGCGGGAGGCCCGATTGAGCAGTTCTTC.

J is TRBJ2-1 and V is TRBV3-1 (or the pseudogene TRBV3-2), with D tentatively TRBD2 (6 bases). Germline assignment: CDR1 LGHDT and CDR2 YNNKEL (reference sequence). Trimming took off 0 bases at V and 3 bases at J, with 12 bases between the two ends. The length of the CDR3 is 16 residues. CDR3 DNA sequence: TGTGCCAGCAGCCAAGATTCTAGCGAGATCTACAATGAGCAGTTCTTC. It specifies CASSQDSSEIYNEQFF.

On this clone: A much larger clonotype is one base distant, so this may be a read error. The chain couples TRBV6-5 to TRBJ2-1, with 7 bases fitting TRBD1. The CDR3 consists of 15 residues. Per germline, CDR1 MNHEY and CDR2 SVGAGI. J gave up 7 bases and V 1 base, and 7 bases lay outside the gene matches. DNA of the CDR3: TGTGCCAGCAGTTACTTGGGCGACAGGGTAAATGAGCAGTTCTTC. Residues: CASSYLGDRVNEQFF.

The J gene is TRBJ2-1, the V gene TRBV7-2, with D maybe TRBD2 (6 bases). The ends were cut back, 5 bases at V and 0 bases at J, with 17 bases in the middle. The germline V gene encodes CDR1 SGHTA and CDR2 FQGNSA. The CDR3 is 17 amino acids. CDR3 region: CASSPVWAGSSYNEQFF. The CDR3 DNA reads TGTGCCAGCAGCCCCGTCTGGGCGGGGAGCTCCTACAATGAGCAGTTCTTC.

The chain carries TRBV6-1 and TRBJ2-7; 10 bases agree with TRBD2. The CDR3 extends over 16 amino acids. The germline V gene has CDR1 MNHNS and CDR2 SASEGT. J was trimmed by 4 bases and V by 3 bases; bases with no gene match: 9. The CDR3 is CASSDPGLANSYEQYF. DNA of the CDR3: TGTGCCAGCAGTGACCCGGGACTAGCGAACTCTTACGAGCAGTACTTC.

The chain couples TRBV29-1 to TRBJ2-3; 8 nucleotides align to TRBD2. V shed 5 bases and J 0 bases; nucleotides not matched to a gene: 4. Germline loops: CDR1 SQVTM, CDR2 ANQGSEA. This CDR3 region has 14 residues. DNA of the CDR3: TGCAGCGTTTTAGCTAGCGGGAGCACAGATACGCAGTATTTT. This translates into CSVLASGSTDTQYF.

The chain links TRBV11-2 to TRBJ2-7; 11 positions match TRBD1. V shed 1 base and J 6 bases; nucleotides not matched to a gene: 8. This CDR3 region has 16 residues. Germline V lookup: CDR1 SGHAT, CDR2 FQNNGV. CDR3 coding DNA: TGTGCCAGCAGCTTAGCGTTCCGGGACAGGGGGAGCGAGCAGTACTTC. This codes for CASSLAFRDRGSEQYF.

This clone was counted only a few times. This chain links TRBV18 with TRBJ1-5; the match to TRBD1 covers 8 bases. In germline, CDR1 is KGHSH, CDR2 LQKENI. Trimming removed 6 bases from V and 3 bases from J; junction bases left unmatched: 4. The CDR3 has 14 residues. This CDR3 reads CASSPGQANQPQHF. CDR3 coding DNA: TGTGCCAGCTCGCCGGGACAGGCCAATCAGCCCCAGCATTTT.

The rearrangement uses TRBV7-9 and TRBJ2-2; perhaps TRBD2 as D (6 bases). Germline loops: CDR1 SEHNR, CDR2 FQNEAQ (reference sequence). The CDR3 length is 18 residues. V lost 5 bases, J lost 3 bases, and 22 bases lay in between. The CDR3 nucleotides read TGTGCCAGCAGCCTCGGTCTGGTAGCGGACACGCACACCGGGGAGCTGTTTTTT. It yields the protein CASSLGLVADTHTGELFF.

The V and J genes are TRBV6-5 and TRBJ2-1, with D perhaps matching TRBD2 (6 bases). Deletions cut 2 bases from V and 4 bases from J, with 12 bases between. Germline V lookup: CDR1 MNHEY, CDR2 SVGAGI. This CDR3 has 15 amino acids. The CDR3: CASSYVGGTYNEQFF. DNA of the CDR3: TGTGCCAGCAGTTACGTGGGGGGTACGTACAATGAGCAGTTCTTC.

The chain has TRBV27 and TRBJ2-7; 8 positions agree with TRBD2. V was clipped by 2 bases and J by 7 bases; unmatched bases: 4. Germline CDR1 MNHEY, CDR2 SMNVEV (reference sequence). The CDR3 consists of 13 residues. The CDR3 region is CASSLRLAGEQYF. The CDR3 DNA is TGTGCCAGCAGTTTACGGTTAGCGGGAGAGCAGTACTTC.

The V and J genes are TRBV28 and TRBJ2-1, with 7 bases aligning to TRBD1. The CDR3 sequence is 16 residues long. The V gene's germline CDR1 is MDHEN and CDR2 SYDVKM. The junction had 15 bases not matched to a gene; V was cut back by 7 bases and J by 6 bases. Here the CDR3 DNA reads TGTGCCAGCATGTCGCCACAGGGGATTGGGGTCAATGAGCAGTTCTTC. It encodes CASMSPQGIGVNEQFF.

This clone was counted between two and nine times. The chain joins TRBV7-7 to TRBJ1-1; D unresolved. Germline V gene data show CDR1 as SSHAT and CDR2 as FNYEAQ (reference sequence). Trimming stripped 3 bases from V and 2 bases from J, with 7 bases between. The CDR3 loop spans 13 amino acids. Here the CDR3 DNA reads TGTGCCAGCAGCTTGCGGGAAAACACTGAAGCTTTCTTT. This codes for CASSLRENTEAFF.

On this clone: Distinct nucleotide sequences in the sample also encode this CDR3. This rearrangement joins TRBV18 to TRBJ2-7; D perhaps matches TRBD2 (6 bases). The CDR3 sequence is 12 residues long. V was cut by 3 bases and J by 4 bases, with 7 bases left in between. Germline V gene data show CDR1 as KGHSH and CDR2 as LQKENI. CDR3 amino acids: CASSPGSYEQYF. As DNA, the CDR3 is TGTGCCAGCTCACCCGGGAGTTACGAGCAGTACTTC.

This clone has only one observation. V and J are TRBV3-1 (or the pseudogene TRBV3-2) and TRBJ2-7; 14 nucleotides line up with TRBD2. CDR1 LGHDT and CDR2 YNNKEL come from the germline V gene (reference sequence). V shed 1 base and J 6 bases; nucleotides not matched to a gene: 2. The length of the CDR3 is 15 residues. CDR3 region: CASSQAGTSGSEQYF. The CDR3 DNA reads as TGTGCCAGCAGCCAAGCCGGGACTAGCGGGAGCGAGCAGTACTTC.

This clone occurred many times. J is TRBJ2-7 and V is TRBV5-1; perhaps TRBD1 as D (5 bases). Trimming took off 0 bases at V and 3 bases at J, with 10 bases between the two ends. The CDR3 totals 14 residues. CDR1 and CDR2 (germline): SGHRS, YFSETQ. Here the CDR3 reads CASSLGQIYYEQYF. CDR3 in DNA: TGCGCCAGCAGCTTGGGACAGATATACTACGAGCAGTACTTC.